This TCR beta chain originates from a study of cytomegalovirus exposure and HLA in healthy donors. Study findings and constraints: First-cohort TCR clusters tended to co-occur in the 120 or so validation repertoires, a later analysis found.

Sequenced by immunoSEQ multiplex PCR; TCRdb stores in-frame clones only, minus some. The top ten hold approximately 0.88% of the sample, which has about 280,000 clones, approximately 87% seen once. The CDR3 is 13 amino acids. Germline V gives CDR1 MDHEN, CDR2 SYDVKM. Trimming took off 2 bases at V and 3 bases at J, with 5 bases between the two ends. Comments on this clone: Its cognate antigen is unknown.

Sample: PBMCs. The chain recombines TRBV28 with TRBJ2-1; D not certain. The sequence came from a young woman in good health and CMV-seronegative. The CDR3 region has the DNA TGTGCCAGCAGTTTAAGCAACTACAATGAGCAGTTCTTC. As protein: CASSLSNYNEQFF.